This T cell receptor beta chain was identified during a study of somatic mutations in cytotoxic T cells in rheumatoid arthritis. The table came from immunoSEQ multiplex PCR; TCRdb's copy has only in-frame clones and leaves some out. In the table there are around 12,000 clones, 70% to 80% of which are singletons. This clone was detected once. Germline-derived CDR1 and CDR2 are SGHRS and YFSETQ. V lost 0 bases and J 1 base, leaving 3 bases between the germline ends. The CDR3 is 13 residues long. V usage is TRBV5-1 and J usage is TRBJ2-3; D not certain. The sequencing input was CD8+ T cells sorted from blood. This TCR was sampled from an adult with rheumatoid arthritis. The CDR3 DNA sequence: TGCGCCAGCAGCTTGGACGGCACAGATACGCAGTATTTT. This gives the protein CASSLDGTDTQYF.